This passage covers 9 T cell receptor beta chains from one sample sequenced in a study of CD8 T cells in Susac syndrome. A quantity of 0.5 to 1 ug RNA underwent reverse transcription using random hexamers. TCRdb ran MiXCR on the immunoSEQ multiplex PCR reads and lists one entry per CDR3 protein. Seen here are around 200,000 distinct CDR3 sequences, 90% to 96% observed once, and the top ten hold roughly 0.098%. Sequenced sample: CD4+ T cells from PBMCs. All receptors come from a human donor with Susac syndrome.

The J gene is TRBJ2-1, the V gene TRBV4-3, with 9 bases fitting TRBD2. The CDR3 is 12 amino acids. Trimming removed 3 bases from V and 10 bases from J; junction bases left unmatched: 1. The V gene's germline CDR1 is LGHNA and CDR2 YSLEER. The CDR3 DNA reads as TGCGCCAGCAGCCAGGCGGGGGGGGAGCAGTTCTTC. It specifies CASSQAGGEQFF.

This chain joins TRBV27 and TRBJ1-1; D unresolved. From germline, CDR1 is MNHEY and CDR2 SMNVEV (reference sequence). V was shortened by 3 bases and J by 0 bases, with 8 bases between the two germline ends. The CDR3 spans 14 residues. CDR3 sequence reads: CASSLRGLNTEAFF. CDR3 DNA: TGTGCCAGCAGTTTGCGAGGTTTGAACACTGAAGCTTTCTTT.

The genes are TRBV11-2 and TRBJ2-5, with 7 bases identical to TRBD1. The CDR3 is 15 amino acids. Germline-derived CDR1 and CDR2 are SGHAT and FQNNGV. The V gene end was trimmed by 4 bases and the J gene end by 4 bases; junction bases not matched to a gene: 9. CDR3 region: CASSSPQGFGETQYF. CDR3 DNA sequence: TGTGCCAGCAGCTCGCCACAGGGGTTTGGAGAGACCCAGTACTTC.

The chain is built from TRBV21-1 and TRBJ2-4; the D segment call TRBD1 is taken from the table without a DNA check. TRBV21-1 is marked as a pseudogene. The CDR3 covers 18 residues. The CDR3, as DNA: TGTGCCAGCACCGGTTCGACGGGGGGTATCTTTTCCAAAAACATTCAGTACTTC. Encoded protein: CASTGSTGGIFSKNIQYF.

The rearrangement uses TRBV14 and TRBJ2-7; D unresolved. V was clipped by 5 bases and J by 7 bases, with 18 bases between them. This CDR3 region has 14 residues. Germline loops: CDR1 SGHDN, CDR2 FVKESK. The CDR3, as DNA: TGTGCCAGCAGCTTACACCTCAACCTGGATGAGCAGTACTTC. The encoded protein is CASSLHLNLDEQYF.

This clonotype was seen a handful of times. This chain connects TRBV2 to TRBJ1-3, with a possible D match to TRBD1 (5 bases). CDR3 length equals 14 residues. Germline assignment: CDR1 SNHLY and CDR2 FYNNEI. The V end was cut by 4 bases, the J end by 0 bases, with 7 bases between. The CDR3 bases are TGTGCCAGCAGTGTGGGGGGCTCTGGAAACACCATATATTTT. Its protein is CASSVGGSGNTIYF.

V usage is TRBV2 and J usage is TRBJ2-2; no firm D call. The CDR3 totals 12 residues. Germline values: CDR1 SNHLY, CDR2 FYNNEI. V shed 3 bases and J shed 5 bases, with 4 bases lying between them. The CDR3 nucleotides read TGTGCCAGCAGTGAGGGGACCGGGGAGCTGTTTTTT. Protein product: CASSEGTGELFF.

The chain carries TRBV5-6 and TRBJ1-1; perhaps TRBD1 as D (6 bases). CDR3 length: 16 amino acids. Per germline, CDR1 SGHDT and CDR2 YYEEEE. The V gene lost 3 bases and the J gene lost 1 base, with 16 bases spanning the gap. The CDR3 nucleotides read TGTGCCAGCAGCTCCCTCCCAGCAGGGGAGAACACTGAAGCTTTCTTT. This sequence encodes CASSSLPAGENTEAFF.

The V call is TRBV7-9, the J call TRBJ2-3; 13 bases map to TRBD2. CDR1 is SEHNR and CDR2 is FQNEAQ in the germline V gene (reference sequence). Trimming took 5 bases from V and 4 from J; bases not matched to a gene: 3. CDR3 length equals 15 residues. The CDR3 is CASSMTSGGPDTQYF. The DNA of the CDR3 is TGTGCCAGCAGCATGACTAGCGGGGGGCCAGATACGCAGTATTTT.